This T cell receptor beta chain was documented in a study of cytomegalovirus exposure and HLA in healthy donors. Overall study findings and caveats: Later analysis showed most CMV-associated TCR beta chains appearing HLA-restricted. The study listed some 160 cytomegalovirus-associated TCR beta chains.

In regard to this clone: Its antigen is still unknown.

The PCR ran on 60 Vbeta and 13 Jbeta primers. TCRdb keeps only in-frame clones here, not all; method: immunoSEQ multiplex PCR. Among some 120,000 clones, 80% to 85% were seen once, and the ten largest hold 22%. V was pared by 2 bases and J by 2 bases, with 18 bases of the junction left unmatched. The germline gives CDR1 GTSNPN, CDR2 SVGIG (reference sequence). The CDR3 covers 20 residues. This sequence was found in a young man in good health and CMV-seropositive. The rearrangement uses TRBV30 and TRBJ2-5, with 12 bases matching TRBD2. Source material: PBMCs. CDR3 residues: CAWSRNSGLAGRRMQETQYF. Written as DNA, the CDR3 is TGTGCCTGGAGTCGAAACAGTGGACTAGCGGGGAGGCGCATGCAAGAGACCCAGTACTTC. Using reference TRBV30 and TRBJ2-5 for the parts outside the CDR3, the full variable domain is SQTIHQWPATLVQPVGSPLSLECTVEGTSNPNLYWYRQAAGRGLQLLFYSVGIGQISSEVPQNLSASRPQDRQFILSSKKLLLSDSGFYLCAWSRNSGLAGRRMQETQYFGPGTRLLVL.